The 15 T cell receptor beta chains listed next were all sequenced from one sample in a study of OX40 agonist ivuxolimab in advanced cancers. Libraries were prepared by immunoSEQ multiplex PCR; TCRdb keeps only in-frame clonotypes and omits some of them. The sample contains around 99,000 clones, around 89% of which appear only once. Sequenced here: CD4+ or CD8+ T cells sorted from blood, sampled in a trial of the OX40 agonist ivuxolimab. These TCRs come from an adult with an advanced solid tumor such as melanoma, head and neck, liver or kidney cancer.

The chain carries TRBV5-4 and TRBJ2-7, with TRBD2 matching 9 bases. After removal of 2 bases from V and 5 bases from J, the junction contained 11 bases not matched to a gene. Germline CDR1 SGHNT, CDR2 YYREEE (reference sequence). The CDR3 sequence is 16 residues long. CDR3 nucleotide sequence: TGTGCCAGCAGCTTAGGTCATAGCGGGAGACTCAACGAGCAGTACTTC. It translates to CASSLGHSGRLNEQYF.

The rearrangement joins TRBV30 to TRBJ1-1; TRBD1 matches 7 bases. The CDR3 totals 14 residues. V lost 8 bases to trimming and J lost 10 bases; unmatched junction nucleotides: 19. The germline V gene encodes CDR1 GTSNPN and CDR2 SVGIG (reference sequence). The CDR3 sequence: CASTPPGTVGRAFF. CDR3 DNA: TGTGCCAGTACTCCGCCCGGGACAGTCGGACGAGCTTTCTTT.

This chain uses TRBV5-1 with TRBJ1-1, with D possibly TRBD1 on 5 matching bases. V was pared by 4 bases and J by 2 bases, with 12 bases between. The CDR3 sequence is 14 residues long. Germline CDR1 is SGHRS and CDR2 is YFSETQ. The CDR3 coding sequence is TGCGCCAGCAGCATCGGGACGGCTAACACTGAAGCTTTCTTT. It translates to CASSIGTANTEAFF. Full variable domain (outside the CDR3, taken from reference TRBV5-1 and TRBJ1-1): KAGVTQTPRYLIKTRGQQVTLSCSPISGHRSVSWYQQTPGQGLQFLFEYFSETQRNKGNFPGRFSGRQFSNSRSEMNVSTLELGDSALYLCASSIGTANTEAFFGQGTRLTVV.

The chain links TRBV15 to TRBJ2-2, with TRBD2 matching 11 bases. In germline, CDR1 is LNHNV, CDR2 YYDKDF (reference sequence). V shed 0 bases and J 6 bases; nucleotides not matched to a gene: 3. This CDR3 region has 16 residues. DNA for the CDR3: TGTGCCACCAGCAGAGATCAACTAGCGGGAGCCGGGGAGCTGTTTTTT. It specifies CATSRDQLAGAGELFF.

The J gene is TRBJ2-7, the V gene TRBV5-5; 7 nucleotides align to TRBD1. This CDR3 has 13 residues. Losses at the gene ends were 0 bases for V and 4 bases for J; bases not matched to a gene: 1. The V gene's germline CDR1 is SGHKS and CDR2 YYEKEE (reference sequence). CDR3 sequence: CASSLETGYEQYF. CDR3 in DNA: TGTGCCAGCAGCTTGGAGACAGGGTACGAGCAGTACTTC.

The rearrangement links TRBV2 to TRBJ2-2; no clear D. The germline V gene has CDR1 SNHLY and CDR2 FYNNEI. Trimming removed 10 bases from V and 7 bases from J, with 13 bases in between. The CDR3 is 12 amino acids. The CDR3 coding sequence is TGTGCCACCACGTCTGGGCGCGGGGAGCTGTTTTTT. Translation: CATTSGRGELFF.

The chain uses TRBV5-1 and TRBJ2-2; D is unclear. CDR1 SGHRS and CDR2 YFSETQ come from the germline V gene. The CDR3 contains 16 residues. V lost 0 bases to trimming and J lost 6 bases, with 15 bases between them. The CDR3 coding sequence is TGCGCCAGCAGCTTGGTAGTCGGAACCACCGCCGGGGAGCTGTTTTTT. Translated, it gives CASSLVVGTTAGELFF.

The genes are TRBV6-6 and TRBJ2-7, with 9 bases that match TRBD1. The CDR3 has 15 residues. With 5 bases clipped from V and 1 base from J, the junction kept 6 bases outside the gene matches. In germline, CDR1 is MNHNY, CDR2 SVGAGI (reference sequence). The CDR3 region is CASSLSGTGSYEQYF. DNA for the CDR3: TGTGCCAGCAGTCTCTCCGGGACAGGGTCCTACGAGCAGTACTTC.

The CDR3 sequence is CASSKVGCTDTQYF. CDR3 nucleotide sequence: TGTGCCAGCAGCAAAGTGGGGTGCACAGATACGCAGTATTTT. The chain couples TRBV21-1 to TRBJ2-3. TRBV21-1 is described as a pseudogene. This CDR3 is built from 14 residues.

This chain links TRBV10-3 with TRBJ2-5; D may be TRBD1 (6 bases). Germline loops: CDR1 ENHRY, CDR2 SYGVKD. Trimming left V 3 bases short and J 1 base short, with 6 bases between. CDR3 length equals 13 residues. In DNA form, the CDR3 reads TGTGCCATCAGTGACAGGGGCCAAGAGACCCAGTACTTC. Amino acids: CAISDRGQETQYF.

V usage is TRBV5-1 and J usage is TRBJ2-7; 7 bases are shared with TRBD1. Germline V gives CDR1 SGHRS, CDR2 YFSETQ. V trimming: 1 base; J trimming: 5 bases; junction bases outside the gene matches: 6. This CDR3 comprises 14 residues. CDR3 bases: TGCGCCAGCAGCTTGCAGGGGGTGAGCGACGAGCAGTACTTC. Translation: CASSLQGVSDEQYF.

The chain carries TRBV11-2 and TRBJ2-7; D is perhaps TRBD2 (5 bases). Germline CDR1 SGHAT, CDR2 FQNNGV. V lost 5 bases and J 6 bases, leaving 20 bases between the germline ends. CDR3 length: 15 amino acids. CDR3 in amino acids: CASSPRGSAAVEQYF. In DNA, the CDR3 is TGTGCCAGCAGCCCTCGGGGTAGCGCGGCGGTCGAGCAGTACTTC.

V and J are TRBV13 and TRBJ2-1, with D possibly being TRBD1 or TRBD2 (5 bases each). This CDR3 is 16 amino acids long. CDR1 is PRHDT and CDR2 is FYEKMQ in the germline V gene (reference sequence). With 1 base removed from V and 5 bases from J, the gap between germline ends came to 15 bases. The CDR3 loop is CASSLELVGGDNEQFF. In DNA, the CDR3 is TGTGCCAGCAGCTTAGAGCTCGTTGGGGGAGACAATGAGCAGTTCTTC.

The chain is built from TRBV28 and TRBJ2-2, with 11 bases aligning to TRBD2. CDR3 length: 17 residues. The V gene end was trimmed by 3 bases and the J gene end by 1 base; junction bases not matched to a gene: 4. The germline CDR1 and CDR2 sequences are MDHEN and SYDVKM. The CDR3 DNA follows: TGTGCCAGCAGTTTCTTGACTAGCGGGATGAACACCGGGGAGCTGTTTTTT. It encodes CASSFLTSGMNTGELFF.

This clone is a singleton in its sample. This chain uses TRBV19 with TRBJ2-5; D call uncertain. V was pared by 1 base and J by 5 bases, with 11 bases between. CDR1 LNHDA and CDR2 SQIVND come from the germline V gene (reference sequence). There are 14 residues in the CDR3. The CDR3 sequence: CASSIGQGRETQYF. In nucleotides, the CDR3 is TGTGCCAGTAGTATAGGGCAAGGCCGGGAGACCCAGTACTTC.